These 18 T cell receptor beta chains came from one sample sequenced in a study of low-dose radiotherapy and immunotherapy resistance in tumors. Priming of first-strand cDNA relied on TRAV- and TRBV-specific primers (covering alpha and beta chains). Over roughly 19 PCR cycles, TCRs were amplified from a constant-region primer and V-primer adapter. TCRdb reanalysed the reads using MiXCR and keeps one entry per CDR3 protein. The repertoire holds around 90,000 distinct CDR3 sequences, with approximately 19% as singletons. Time point given: before trial treatment. This specimen was PBMCs, taken before treatment. These TCRs come from a male donor with prostate cancer.

Many counts were recorded for this clonotype. CDR3 amino acids: CASSDGTTVYNEQFF. The DNA for the CDR3 is TGTGCCAGCAGTGACGGGACCACTGTTTACAATGAGCAGTTCTTC. This chain links TRBV6-1 with TRBJ2-1; D possibly uses TRBD1 or TRBD2 (5 bases each). Germline-derived CDR1 and CDR2 are MNHNS and SASEGT. V lost 3 bases to trimming and J lost 4 bases, with 13 bases between them. The CDR3 is made up of 15 amino acids.

In its sample, this clonotype was seen a few times. V usage is TRBV1 and J usage is TRBJ2-3; the table's D gene call, TRBD2, was not cross checked with the DNA. TRBV1 is reported as a pseudogene. The CDR3 is 18 residues long. Here the CDR3 DNA reads TGCACCAGCAGCCCCGATCAGGCTAGCGGGATATGTTCAGATACGCAGTATTTT. This codes for CTSSPDQASGICSDTQYF.

This clonotype was found many times. The chain combines TRBV5-4 with TRBJ2-6, with D perhaps matching TRBD1 (6 bases). Germline CDR1 reads SGHNT; CDR2 reads YYREEE (reference sequence). Trimming removed 9 bases at V and 2 bases at J, with 18 bases between. This CDR3 is built from 16 residues. CDR3 residues: CAILYTGIAGANVLTF. The CDR3 nucleotides read TGTGCCATTCTATACACAGGGATCGCTGGGGCCAACGTCCTGACTTTC.

Comment on this clonotype: This likely reflects a read error, since a far larger clone is one base away. This chain links TRBV6-1 with TRBJ2-5; D may match TRBD1 or TRBD2 (5 bases each). The V end lost 5 bases, the J end lost 11 bases, and 21 bases lay between the germline ends. The CDR3 runs to 14 residues. Germline V CDR1 and CDR2: MNHNS, SASEGT. The CDR3 sequence is CASSYPGLANEQYF. In nucleotides, the CDR3 is TGTGCCAGCAGTTACCCAGGGCTAGCTAATGAGCAGTACTTC.

Ten or more counts support this clonotype. The chain joins TRBV7-9 to TRBJ2-6, with 8 bases lining up with TRBD1. V lost 2 bases and J lost 0; bases outside the gene matches: 3. The CDR3 length is 17 residues. Germline CDR1 is SEHNR and CDR2 is FQNEAQ (reference sequence). CDR3: CASSLYGQGSGANVLTF. In DNA form, the CDR3 reads TGTGCCAGCAGCTTATATGGACAGGGCTCTGGGGCCAACGTCCTGACTTTC.

This clonotype was seen ten or more times. The chain recombines TRBV7-6 with TRBJ1-1, with D possibly being TRBD1 (6 bases). Germline V CDR1 and CDR2: SGHVS, FNYEAQ. V lost 5 bases and J lost 0, with 13 bases in between. CDR3 length: 15 residues. The CDR3 sequence is CASSQGQGVNTEAFF. CDR3 nucleotides: TGTGCCAGCAGCCAGGGACAAGGGGTGAACACTGAAGCTTTCTTT. The full variable domain, its missing parts supplied by reference TRBV7-6 and TRBJ1-1, is GAGVSQSPRYKVTKRGQDVALRCDPISGHVSLYWYRQALGQGPEFLTYFNYEAQQDKSGLPNDRFSAERPEGSISTLTIQRTEQRDSAMYRCASSQGQGVNTEAFFGQGTRLTVV.

This clonotype was seen repeatedly, ten times or more. The CDR3 spells CASRRTGGGEQYF. The CDR3 DNA reads as TGTGCCAGCAGAAGAACAGGGGGTGGGGAGCAGTACTTC. This chain links TRBV12-3 or TRBV12-4 with TRBJ2-7, with TRBD1 matching over 8 bases. With V trimmed by 6 bases and J by 7 bases, 8 bases remained unmatched. The CDR3 consists of 13 residues.

This clonotype was seen ten or more times. This chain links TRBV5-1 with TRBJ1-3, with a weak D call TRBD1 (5 bases). This CDR3 has 14 amino acids. The germline CDR1 and CDR2 sequences are SGHRS and YFSETQ. V lost 3 bases and J lost 4, with 11 bases in between. The CDR3 bases are TGCGCCAGCAGCTCCGCAGGGAACGGAAACACCATATATTTT. Translating it yields CASSSAGNGNTIYF.

The chain has TRBV9 and TRBJ2-3, with 7 positions matching TRBD2. Per the germline V gene, CDR1 is SGDLS and CDR2 is YYNGEE. V trimming: 0 bases; J trimming: 1 base; junction bases outside the gene matches: 2. The CDR3 totals 15 residues. CDR3 nucleotides: TGTGCCAGCAGCGTAGGTGGGGGGGGCACAGATACGCAGTATTTT. This codes for CASSVGGGGTDTQYF.

This clonotype was seen ten or more times. The chain employs TRBV6-1 and TRBJ2-7, with D tentatively TRBD2 (5 bases). CDR1 and CDR2 from the germline V gene are MNHNS and SASEGT. The CDR3 loop spans 16 amino acids. The ends were cut back, 2 bases at V and 7 bases at J, with 21 bases in the middle. The CDR3 sequence: CASSERGQPSSSEQYF. CDR3 coding DNA: TGTGCCAGCAGTGAACGGGGTCAACCGTCGTCTTCGGAGCAGTACTTC.

The sample holds a few counts of this clonotype. The V gene is TRBV20-1, the J gene TRBJ1-2; perhaps TRBD1 as D (6 bases). Trimming cost V 0 bases and J 4 bases, with 12 bases left between them. This CDR3 is built from 14 residues. The germline gives CDR1 DFQATT, CDR2 SNEGSKA (reference sequence). The DNA of the CDR3 is TGCAGTGCTAGAGATCTGCAGGGGATCTATGGCTACACCTTC. Amino acids: CSARDLQGIYGYTF.

This clonotype occurred a few times. The rearrangement links TRBV12-3 or TRBV12-4 to TRBJ2-2; D unclear. This CDR3 spans 16 amino acids. V gave up 7 bases and J gave up 0 bases, with 15 bases separating them. As DNA, the CDR3 is TGTGCCAGCATCACGACCGTAACAGCGAACACCGGGGAGCTGTTTTTT. This sequence encodes CASITTVTANTGELFF.

This clonotype occurred a few times. This sequence joins TRBV7-2 and TRBJ2-1, with 13 bases matching TRBD2. From germline, CDR1 is SGHTA and CDR2 FQGNSA. There are 17 residues in the CDR3. The trim removed 5 bases at V and 10 bases at J, leaving 14 bases unmatched. DNA of the CDR3: TGTGCCAGCAGCGTTAGGCTTCTACTAGCGGGGGGGCCAGAGCAGTTCTTC. This encodes CASSVRLLLAGGPEQFF.

Ten or more counts support this clonotype. J is TRBJ1-1 and V is TRBV15, with D hard to call. The germline V gene has CDR1 LNHNV and CDR2 YYDKDF (reference sequence). The CDR3 consists of 16 residues. Deletions cut 0 bases from V and 0 bases from J, with 11 bases between. CDR3 region: CATSRDSGWVNTEAFF. The CDR3 nucleotides read TGTGCCACCAGCAGAGATAGCGGGTGGGTGAACACTGAAGCTTTCTTT.

The chain is built from TRBV18 and TRBJ1-1; the D gene is possibly TRBD1 (6 bases). The V and J ends lost 5 bases and 7 bases respectively, with 14 bases between them. Germline V gene sequence: CDR1 KGHSH, CDR2 LQKENI. The CDR3 spans 13 residues. The chain's CDR3 is CASSTETGNEAFF. CDR3 sequence (DNA): TGTGCCAGCTCAACAGAGACAGGAAATGAAGCTTTCTTT.

This clonotype appeared many times. V usage is TRBV19 and J usage is TRBJ2-5; D is unclear. The CDR3 spans 11 residues. The V end was cut by 6 bases, the J end by 5 bases, with 7 bases between. Germline CDR1 is LNHDA and CDR2 is SQIVND (reference sequence). The CDR3 spells CASRGLETQYF. The CDR3 DNA reads TGTGCCAGTAGGGGTTTGGAGACCCAGTACTTC. Full variable domain (rest looked up from reference TRBV19 and TRBJ2-5): DGGITQSPKYLFRKEGQNVTLSCEQNLNHDAMYWYRQDPGQGLRLIYYSQIVNDFQKGDIAEGYSVSREKKESFPLTVTSAQKNPTAFYLCASRGLETQYFGPGTRLLVL.

This clonotype was detected ten times or more. As DNA, the CDR3 is TGTGCCAGCAGCCCGCGGACTCCCAGAGGGGAACAAGAGACCCAGTACTTC. Translated, it gives CASSPRTPRGEQETQYF. V is TRBV7-2 and J is TRBJ2-5; D might be TRBD1 or TRBD2, each matching 5 bases. Germline V gene data show CDR1 as SGHTA and CDR2 as FQGNSA. The V and J ends lost 5 bases and 2 bases respectively, with 21 bases between them. CDR3 length: 17 amino acids.

Many counts were recorded for this clonotype. The chain joins TRBV5-1 to TRBJ2-2, with unresolved D. CDR3 size: 14 residues. Germline lookup yields CDR1 SGHRS and CDR2 YFSETQ. Trimming stripped 1 base from V and 4 bases from J, with 8 bases between. CDR3 sequence reads: CASSLNPPTGELFF. The CDR3, as DNA: TGCGCCAGCAGCTTGAATCCGCCCACCGGGGAGCTGTTTTTT.